This T cell receptor (beta chain) was profiled in a study of blood T cells in healthy people across ages. Turning to this clonotype: As yet, its antigen is unknown.

PCR was performed a second time for 7 to 11 cycles using a sample-barcoded 5' primer and a J-beta primer mix. TCRdb ran MiXCR on the 5' RACE reads and lists one entry per CDR3 protein. This repertoire shows hundreds of thousands of distinct CDR3 sequences, more than 20% found once; its top ten account for roughly 3.4%. Germline lookup yields CDR1 DFQATT and CDR2 SNEGSKA (reference sequence). This CDR3 has 15 residues. V was pared by 6 bases and J by 0 bases, with 15 bases between. Study-level findings and limits: A greater number of naive CD4+ cells and higher diversity distinguished long-lived donors from aged donors. Those diversity estimates obtained from one million T cells were thought to be underestimates. With naive T cell percentage, TCR beta diversity showed a strong correlation.

The V call is TRBV20-1, the J call TRBJ1-3; the D is unclear. The sequencing input was blood. This sequence originates from a man aged 65-85 years in good health. The DNA of the CDR3 is TGCAGTGCCTTCCGCGAGCCCTACTCTGGAAACACCATATATTTT. Protein product: CSAFREPYSGNTIYF.